The 5 T cell receptor beta chains listed next were all sequenced from one sample in a study of blood T cell repertoires in COVID-19. The data were produced by immunoSEQ multiplex PCR, yet TCRdb's version contains in-frame clones alone and is incomplete. The sample gives fewer than 200,000 clones, 92% of which show up once; approximately 5% is in the top ten. Sequenced material: peripheral blood. These receptors all come from a man aged 25 to 40 with COVID-19, enrolled during active disease.

This clone was seen once. The rearrangement joins TRBV5-5 to TRBJ2-3, with D perhaps TRBD1 (6 bases). Germline values: CDR1 SGHKS, CDR2 YYEKEE (reference sequence). The CDR3 is 16 residues long. The ends were cut back, 0 bases at V and 6 bases at J, with 17 bases in the middle. DNA of the CDR3: TGTGCCAGCAGCTTGGGGGTTCTGGGACAATCCGATACGCAGTATTTT. It is translated as CASSLGVLGQSDTQYF. Together with reference TRBV5-5 and TRBJ2-3, the CDR3 gives the full variable domain: DAGVTQSPTHLIKTRGQQVTLRCSPISGHKSVSWYQQVLGQGPQFIFQYYEKEERGRGNFPDRFSARQFPNYSSELNVNALLLGDSALYLCASSLGVLGQSDTQYFGPGTRLTVL.

This chain links TRBV27 with TRBJ2-7; possibly TRBD2 for D (6 bases). Trimming cost V 3 bases and J 0 bases, with 15 bases left between them. CDR3 length: 16 residues. Germline lookup yields CDR1 MNHEY and CDR2 SMNVEV (reference sequence). CDR3 region: CASSFSSGDNSYEQYF. CDR3 nucleotides: TGTGCCAGCAGTTTTTCATCGGGAGACAACTCCTACGAGCAGTACTTC.

V is TRBV4-1 and J is TRBJ1-2; possible D gene TRBD1, 5 bases. The CDR3 is made up of 16 amino acids. Germline V gives CDR1 MGHRA, CDR2 YSYEKL. With 1 base removed from V and 3 bases from J, the gap between germline ends came to 15 bases. In nucleotides, the CDR3 is TGCGCCAGCAGCCAAGCAGGCCAGGGCCCATACTATGGCTACACCTTC. Protein product: CASSQAGQGPYYGYTF.

This chain links TRBV4-3 with TRBJ2-3, with no clear D. The CDR3 has 13 residues. V was shortened by 3 bases and J by 8 bases, with 12 bases between the two germline ends. Germline assignment: CDR1 LGHNA and CDR2 YSLEER. CDR3 sequence (DNA): TGCGCCAGCAGCCAGGGCCTGGTTGGTACGCAGTATTTT. Residues: CASSQGLVGTQYF.

In nucleotides, the CDR3 is TGTGCCAGCAGTGGTCAGGAAGACACCGGGGAGCTGTTTTTT. This translates into CASSGQEDTGELFF. The V call is TRBV25-1, the J call TRBJ2-2; D uncertain. CDR3 length: 14 amino acids. Germline CDR1 MGHDK, CDR2 SYGVNS. V shed 4 bases and J shed 3 bases, with 9 bases lying between them.